The 19 T cell receptor beta chains below come from one sample, sequenced in a study of blood T cell repertoires in COVID-19. Assay used: immunoSEQ multiplex PCR; TCRdb lists only in-frame clones, some missing. The profile covers about 280,000 clones, with roughly 85% appearing a single time and under 3% taken by the ten largest. Sequenced sample: PBMCs or T cells enriched from blood (not recorded which). These receptors all stem from a woman in her 50s who had recovered from COVID-19.

The chain has TRBV7-2 and TRBJ1-1; D is possibly TRBD1 (5 bases). Between the trimmed V and J ends, which lost 4 bases and 3 bases, there was a span of 21 bases. The germline V gene has CDR1 SGHTA and CDR2 FQGNSA. This CDR3 region has 17 residues. The CDR3 DNA sequence: TGTGCCAGCAGCTCTCGCCTTCGTTCAGGGTGGGACACTGAAGCTTTCTTT. It is translated as CASSSRLRSGWDTEAFF. The full variable domain, completed using reference TRBV7-2 and TRBJ1-1, is GAGVSQSPSNKVTEKGKDVELRCDPISGHTALYWYRQSLGQGLEFLIYFQGNSAPDKSGLPSDRFSAERTGGSVSTLTIQRTQQEDSAVYLCASSSRLRSGWDTEAFFGQGTRLTVV.

This chain uses TRBV7-2 with TRBJ2-2; D possibly corresponds to TRBD2 (6 bases). Germline V lookup: CDR1 SGHTA, CDR2 FQGNSA. The CDR3 is made up of 15 amino acids. V lost 3 bases, J lost 1 base, and 9 bases lay in between. The CDR3 region is CASSLDSGNTGELFF. Here the CDR3 DNA reads TGTGCCAGCAGCTTGGATAGCGGGAACACCGGGGAGCTGTTTTTT.

This clone is a singleton in its sample. V is TRBV9 and J is TRBJ1-2; TRBD1 aligns across 9 bases. V lost 3 bases and J lost 8; bases outside the gene matches: 5. From germline, CDR1 is SGDLS and CDR2 YYNGEE. This CDR3 region has 13 residues. The CDR3, as DNA: TGTGCCAGCAGCGAGGGACAGGGCCCCGGCTACACCTTC. Translation gives CASSEGQGPGYTF.

The genes are TRBV3-1 (or the pseudogene TRBV3-2) and TRBJ2-7, with a tentative D call TRBD1 (6 bases). The V gene lost 1 base and the J gene lost 6 bases, with 10 bases spanning the gap. This CDR3 is built from 13 residues. Looked up from germline, CDR1 is LGHDT and CDR2 is YNNKEL (reference sequence). CDR3 residues: CASSQASRGEQYF. CDR3 nucleotides: TGTGCCAGCAGCCAAGCTTCCAGGGGCGAGCAGTACTTC.

This clone has just a few counts. The chain employs TRBV11-2 and TRBJ2-5, with no clear D. The CDR3 totals 14 residues. The V end was cut by 0 bases, the J end by 7 bases, with 12 bases between. CDR1 and CDR2 (germline): SGHAT, FQNNGV. CDR3 nucleotides: TGTGCCAGCAGCTTAGATTTGACTGCCGGGACCCAGTACTTC. Its translation is CASSLDLTAGTQYF.

The rearrangement links TRBV18 to TRBJ1-1; TRBD1 matches 10 bases. CDR1 KGHSH and CDR2 LQKENI come from the germline V gene. Trimming removed 3 bases from V and 5 bases from J; junction bases left unmatched: 6. The CDR3 runs 15 residues. The CDR3 protein is CASSPGLDRGTEAFF. The CDR3, as DNA: TGTGCCAGCTCACCGGGGCTGGACAGGGGGACTGAAGCTTTCTTT.

This chain joins TRBV12-3 or TRBV12-4 and TRBJ2-7; perhaps TRBD2 as D (7 bases). Trimming took 0 bases from V and 8 from J, leaving 11 bases between them. The length of the CDR3 is 13 residues. This CDR3 reads CASSLAGGAQQYF. CDR3 nucleotides: TGTGCCAGCAGTTTAGCAGGGGGGGCGCAGCAGTACTTC.

The CDR3 region has the DNA TGCGCCAGCAGTGGAGCGGGGGCCAGCCCTGAAAAACTGTTTTTT. Translation gives CASSGAGASPEKLFF. The V call is TRBV10-2, the J call TRBJ1-4, with D perhaps matching TRBD1 (6 bases). V lost 4 bases, J lost 7 bases, and 16 bases lay in between. The V gene's germline CDR1 is WSHSY and CDR2 SAAADI. The length of the CDR3 is 15 residues.

The chain has TRBV19 and TRBJ1-2; perhaps TRBD1 as D (5 bases). CDR1 is LNHDA, CDR2 SQIVND, per germline (reference sequence). Trimming removed 7 bases at V and 2 bases at J, with 14 bases between. This CDR3 region has 14 residues. The CDR3 nucleotides read TGTGCCAGTACAAAAGGGGAGGGGAACTATGGCTACACCTTC. Its translation: CASTKGEGNYGYTF.

The chain uses TRBV29-1 and TRBJ1-1, with D possibly TRBD1 on 5 matching bases. The CDR3 runs to 12 residues. Trimming removed 6 bases at V and 3 bases at J, with 11 bases between. Germline loops: CDR1 SQVTM, CDR2 ANQGSEA. In nucleotides, the CDR3 is TGCAGCGTGGGCCCGGGGGACACTGAAGCTTTCTTT. It is translated as CSVGPGDTEAFF. The full variable domain, completed using reference TRBV29-1 and TRBJ1-1, is SAVISQKPSRDICQRGTSLTIQCQVDSQVTMMFWYRQQPGQSLTLIATANQGSEATYESGFVIDKFPISRPNLTFSTLTVSNMSPEDSSIYLCSVGPGDTEAFFGQGTRLTVV.

The V call is TRBV19, the J call TRBJ1-5; tentatively, D is TRBD1 (6 bases). The ends were cut back, 5 bases at V and 6 bases at J, with 11 bases in the middle. The CDR3 loop spans 13 amino acids. Germline V gives CDR1 LNHDA, CDR2 SQIVND (reference sequence). CDR3 DNA: TGTGCCAGTAGTTCCACAGGGATTCAGCCCCAGCATTTT. It codes for CASSSTGIQPQHF.

This chain uses TRBV19 with TRBJ2-2; D possibly corresponds to TRBD2 (5 bases). Germline assignment: CDR1 LNHDA and CDR2 SQIVND (reference sequence). With 6 bases removed from V and 6 bases from J, the gap between germline ends came to 20 bases. The CDR3 sequence is 16 residues long. As DNA, the CDR3 is TGTGCCAGTAGCGTCCGGAGGACTGCCACCCCCGGGGAGCTGTTTTTT. Its translation is CASSVRRTATPGELFF. The whole variable domain, remainder taken from reference TRBV19 and TRBJ2-2, is DGGITQSPKYLFRKEGQNVTLSCEQNLNHDAMYWYRQDPGQGLRLIYYSQIVNDFQKGDIAEGYSVSREKKESFPLTVTSAQKNPTAFYLCASSVRRTATPGELFFGEGSRLTVL.

The rearrangement links TRBV12-3 or TRBV12-4 to TRBJ1-2, with D tentatively TRBD1 (5 bases). The V end was cut by 6 bases, the J end by 2 bases, with 10 bases between. This CDR3 spans 13 amino acids. The CDR3 DNA sequence: TGTGCCAGCAGCAGGGACTTAAACTATGGCTACACCTTC. Translation gives CASSRDLNYGYTF.

This clone was counted only a few times. This chain connects TRBV5-4 to TRBJ1-1, with TRBD1 as a possible D gene (5 bases). The V gene's germline CDR1 is SGHNT and CDR2 YYREEE (reference sequence). The CDR3 is 13 residues long. V lost 5 bases and J 5 bases, leaving 13 bases between the germline ends. The CDR3 reads CASSKGEATEAFF. CDR3 coding DNA: TGTGCCAGCAGTAAAGGGGAAGCGACTGAAGCTTTCTTT.

This clone came up a few times. This chain joins TRBV7-2 and TRBJ2-3, with D unclear. This CDR3 has 14 amino acids. Trimming removed 3 bases at V and 2 bases at J, with 9 bases between. CDR1 is SGHTA and CDR2 is FQGNSA in the germline V gene. The CDR3 bases are TGTGCCAGCAGCTTTGGAGTGTACACAGATACGCAGTATTTT. Encoded protein: CASSFGVYTDTQYF.

This chain links TRBV7-3 with TRBJ2-1; 8 bases are shared with TRBD2. The CDR3 consists of 14 residues. Losses at the gene ends were 5 bases for V and 6 bases for J; bases not matched to a gene: 6. Germline CDR1 reads SGHTA; CDR2 reads FQGTGA. CDR3 sequence reads: CASSPLRGGNEQFF. The CDR3 bases are TGTGCCAGCAGCCCCCTCCGGGGGGGCAATGAGCAGTTCTTC. The full variable domain, its missing parts supplied by reference TRBV7-3 and TRBJ2-1, is GAGVSQTPSNKVTEKGKYVELRCDPISGHTALYWYRQSLGQGPEFLIYFQGTGAADDSGLPNDRFFAVRPEGSVSTLKIQRTERGDSAVYLCASSPLRGGNEQFFGPGTRLTVL.

The V gene is TRBV18, the J gene TRBJ2-5; 7 bases align to TRBD1. The CDR3 runs to 22 residues. Germline CDR1 reads KGHSH; CDR2 reads LQKENI. The junction had 30 bases not matched to a gene; V was cut back by 3 bases and J by 5 bases. CDR3 loop: CASSPLPSSRGRGSGSGETQYF. In DNA form, the CDR3 reads TGTGCCAGCTCACCGCTACCTTCGTCAAGGGGGCGCGGGTCAGGGTCTGGGGAGACCCAGTACTTC.

The CDR3 DNA is TGTGCCAGCAGACAGGGGTACGGGGCCAACGTCCTGACTTTC. Protein product: CASRQGYGANVLTF. V is TRBV3-1 (or the pseudogene TRBV3-2) and J is TRBJ2-6, with TRBD1 identical over 7 bases. Germline V gives CDR1 LGHDT, CDR2 YNNKEL (reference sequence). This CDR3 has 14 residues. Trimming took 6 bases from V and 4 from J; bases not matched to a gene: 3.

This chain connects TRBV5-1 to TRBJ2-5; 7 bases align to TRBD1. The CDR3 covers 14 residues. J lost 5 bases, V lost 1 base, and 5 bases had no gene match. The germline V gene has CDR1 SGHRS and CDR2 YFSETQ. The CDR3, as DNA: TGCGCCAGCAGCTTGACAGGGGTGGGGGAGACCCAGTACTTC. Translation gives CASSLTGVGETQYF. Full variable domain (rest looked up from reference TRBV5-1 and TRBJ2-5): KAGVTQTPRYLIKTRGQQVTLSCSPISGHRSVSWYQQTPGQGLQFLFEYFSETQRNKGNFPGRFSGRQFSNSRSEMNVSTLELGDSALYLCASSLTGVGETQYFGPGTRLLVL.